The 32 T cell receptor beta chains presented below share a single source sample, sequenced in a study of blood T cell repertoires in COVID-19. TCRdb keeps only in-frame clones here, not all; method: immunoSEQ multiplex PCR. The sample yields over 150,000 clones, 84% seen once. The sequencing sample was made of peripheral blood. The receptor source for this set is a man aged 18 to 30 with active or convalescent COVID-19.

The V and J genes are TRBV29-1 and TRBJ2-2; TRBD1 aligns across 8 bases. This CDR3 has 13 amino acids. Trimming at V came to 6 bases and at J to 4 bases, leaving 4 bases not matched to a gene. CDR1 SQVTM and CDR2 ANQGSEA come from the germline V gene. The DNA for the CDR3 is TGCAGCGTGGACAGGGCGGGCACCGGGGAGCTGTTTTTT. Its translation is CSVDRAGTGELFF.

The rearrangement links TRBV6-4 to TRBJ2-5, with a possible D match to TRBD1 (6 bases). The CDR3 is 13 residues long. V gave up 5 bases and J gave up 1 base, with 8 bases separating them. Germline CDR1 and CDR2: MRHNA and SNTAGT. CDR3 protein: CASSRDIQETQYF. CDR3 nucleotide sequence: TGTGCCAGCAGTCGGGACATCCAAGAGACCCAGTACTTC.

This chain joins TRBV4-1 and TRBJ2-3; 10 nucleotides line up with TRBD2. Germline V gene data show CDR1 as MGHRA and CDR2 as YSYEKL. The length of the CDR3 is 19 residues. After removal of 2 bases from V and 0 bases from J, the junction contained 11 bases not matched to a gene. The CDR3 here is CASSQWGLAIRPSTDTQYF. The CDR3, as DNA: TGCGCCAGCAGCCAATGGGGACTAGCGATCCGTCCTAGCACAGATACGCAGTATTTT.

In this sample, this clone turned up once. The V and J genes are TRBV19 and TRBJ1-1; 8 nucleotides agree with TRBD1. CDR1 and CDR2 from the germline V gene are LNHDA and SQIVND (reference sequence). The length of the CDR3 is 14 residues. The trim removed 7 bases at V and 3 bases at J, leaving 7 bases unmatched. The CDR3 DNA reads TGTGCCAGTACCGGGCAGGGGGCGGACACTGAAGCTTTCTTT. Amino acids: CASTGQGADTEAFF.

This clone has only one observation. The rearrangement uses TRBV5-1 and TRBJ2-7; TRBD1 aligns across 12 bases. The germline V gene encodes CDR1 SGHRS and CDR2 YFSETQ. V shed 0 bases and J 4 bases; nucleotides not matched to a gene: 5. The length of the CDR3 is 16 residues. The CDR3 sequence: CASSLVGQGAEYEQYF. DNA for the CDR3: TGCGCCAGCAGCTTGGTGGGACAGGGGGCGGAATACGAGCAGTACTTC.

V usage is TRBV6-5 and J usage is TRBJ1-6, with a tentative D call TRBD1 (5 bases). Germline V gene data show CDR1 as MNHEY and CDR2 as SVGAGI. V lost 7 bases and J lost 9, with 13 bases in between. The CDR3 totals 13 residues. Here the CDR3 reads CASTRGGVSPLHF. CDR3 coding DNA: TGTGCCAGCACCCGTGGGGGGGTTTCACCCCTCCACTTT.

CDR3 in amino acids: CASSFTGGATNEKLFF. The CDR3 bases are TGTGCCAGCAGTTTTACAGGGGGGGCAACTAATGAAAAACTGTTTTTT. The chain couples TRBV9 to TRBJ1-4, with 8 bases identical to TRBD1. J gave up 0 bases and V 5 bases, and 6 bases lay outside the gene matches. The CDR3 sequence is 16 residues long. Germline V gives CDR1 SGDLS, CDR2 YYNGEE. The complete variable domain, with remaining parts taken from reference TRBV9 and TRBJ1-4, reads DSGVTQTPKHLITATGQRVTLRCSPRSGDLSVYWYQQSLDQGLQFLIQYYNGEERAKGNILERFSAQQFPDLHSELNLSSLELGDSALYFCASSFTGGATNEKLFFGSGTQLSVL.

CDR3 sequence (DNA): TGTGCCAGCAGCCCTCCAGGGGACCTGGGGATTGGCTACACCTTC. It codes for CASSPPGDLGIGYTF. The chain uses TRBV7-9 and TRBJ1-2; D perhaps matches TRBD1 (6 bases). This CDR3 is built from 15 residues. Germline values: CDR1 SEHNR, CDR2 FQNEAQ (reference sequence). The V end was cut by 5 bases, the J end by 7 bases, with 20 bases between. Drawing the rest from reference TRBV7-9 and TRBJ1-2, the complete variable domain is DTGVSQNPRHKITKRGQNVTFRCDPISEHNRLYWYRQTLGQGPEFLTYFQNEAQLEKSRLLSDRFSAERPKGSFSTLEIQRTEQGDSAMYLCASSPPGDLGIGYTFGSGTRLTVV.

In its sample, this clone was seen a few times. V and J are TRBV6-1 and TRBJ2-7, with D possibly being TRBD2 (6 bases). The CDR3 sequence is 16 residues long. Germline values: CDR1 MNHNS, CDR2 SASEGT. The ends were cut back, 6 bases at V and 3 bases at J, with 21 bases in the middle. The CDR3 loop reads CASSESGVGVLYEQYF. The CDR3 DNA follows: TGTGCCAGCAGCGAATCGGGAGTAGGTGTTCTCTACGAGCAGTACTTC.

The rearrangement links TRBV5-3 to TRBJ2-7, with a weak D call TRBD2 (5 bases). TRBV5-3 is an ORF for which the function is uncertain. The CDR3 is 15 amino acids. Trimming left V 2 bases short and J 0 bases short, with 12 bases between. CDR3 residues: CARSFVDFRSYEQYF. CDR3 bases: TGTGCCAGAAGCTTCGTGGACTTCCGCTCCTACGAGCAGTACTTC.

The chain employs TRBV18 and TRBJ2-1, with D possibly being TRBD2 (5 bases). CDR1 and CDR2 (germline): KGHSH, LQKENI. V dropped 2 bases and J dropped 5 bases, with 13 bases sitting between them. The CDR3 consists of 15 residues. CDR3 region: CASSPGGRSNNEQFF. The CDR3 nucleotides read TGTGCCAGCTCACCAGGAGGCCGGTCCAACAATGAGCAGTTCTTC.

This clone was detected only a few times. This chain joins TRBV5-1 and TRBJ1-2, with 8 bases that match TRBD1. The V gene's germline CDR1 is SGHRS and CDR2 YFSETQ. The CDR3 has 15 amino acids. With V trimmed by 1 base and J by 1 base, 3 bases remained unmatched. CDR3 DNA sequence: TGCGCCAGCAGCTTGACAGGGGGTTTTAACTATGGCTACACCTTC. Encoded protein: CASSLTGGFNYGYTF. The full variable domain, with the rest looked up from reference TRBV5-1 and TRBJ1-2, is KAGVTQTPRYLIKTRGQQVTLSCSPISGHRSVSWYQQTPGQGLQFLFEYFSETQRNKGNFPGRFSGRQFSNSRSEMNVSTLELGDSALYLCASSLTGGFNYGYTFGSGTRLTVV.

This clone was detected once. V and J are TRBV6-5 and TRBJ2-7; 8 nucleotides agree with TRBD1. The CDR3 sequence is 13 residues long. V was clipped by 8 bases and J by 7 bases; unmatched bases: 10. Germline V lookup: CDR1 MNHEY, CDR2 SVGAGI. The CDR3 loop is CASRTGHRLEQYF. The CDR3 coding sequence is TGTGCCAGCCGGACAGGGCATCGGTTGGAGCAGTACTTC.

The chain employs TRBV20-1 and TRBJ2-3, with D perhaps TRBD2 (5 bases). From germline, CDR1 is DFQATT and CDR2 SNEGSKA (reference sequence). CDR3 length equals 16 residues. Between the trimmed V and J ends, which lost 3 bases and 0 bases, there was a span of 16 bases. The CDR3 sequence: CSASLRDITSTDTQYF. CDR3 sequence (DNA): TGCAGTGCTAGTCTCCGGGATATTACTAGCACAGATACGCAGTATTTT.

CDR3 loop: CASSASTSGAFSYEQYF. The CDR3 DNA follows: TGTGCCAGCAGCGCATCGACTAGCGGGGCCTTCTCCTACGAGCAGTACTTC. V and J are TRBV11-2 and TRBJ2-7; 11 nucleotides line up with TRBD2. The CDR3 length is 17 residues. With V trimmed by 5 bases and J by 0 bases, 9 bases remained unmatched. Germline loops: CDR1 SGHAT, CDR2 FQNNGV.

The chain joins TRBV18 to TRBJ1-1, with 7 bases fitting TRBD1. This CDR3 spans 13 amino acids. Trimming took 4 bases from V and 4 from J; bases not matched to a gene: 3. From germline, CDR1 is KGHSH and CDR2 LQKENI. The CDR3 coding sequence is TGTGCCAGCTCACGGGGACAGACCACTGAAGCTTTCTTT. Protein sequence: CASSRGQTTEAFF.

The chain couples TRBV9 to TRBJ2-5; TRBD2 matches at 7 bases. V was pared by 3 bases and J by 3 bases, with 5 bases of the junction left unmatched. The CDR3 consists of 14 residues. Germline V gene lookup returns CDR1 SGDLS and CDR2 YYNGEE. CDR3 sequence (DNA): TGTGCCAGCAGCGCATCTAGCGGAGAAGAGACCCAGTACTTC. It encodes CASSASSGEETQYF.

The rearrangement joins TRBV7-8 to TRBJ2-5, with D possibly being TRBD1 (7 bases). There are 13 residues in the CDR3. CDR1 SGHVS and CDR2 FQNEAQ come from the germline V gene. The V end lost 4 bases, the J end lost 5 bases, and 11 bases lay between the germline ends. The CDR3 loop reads CASSWQGGETQYF. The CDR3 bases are TGTGCCAGCAGCTGGCAGGGGGGTGAGACCCAGTACTTC.

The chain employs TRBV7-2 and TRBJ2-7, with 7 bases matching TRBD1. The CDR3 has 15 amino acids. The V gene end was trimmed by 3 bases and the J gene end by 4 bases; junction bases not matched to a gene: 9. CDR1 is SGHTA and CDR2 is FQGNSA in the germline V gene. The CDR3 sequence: CASSFPGGLAYEQYF. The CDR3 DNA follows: TGTGCCAGCAGCTTCCCAGGGGGTTTGGCGTACGAGCAGTACTTC.

CDR3 loop: CASSLEPVSGNTIYF. The CDR3 coding sequence is TGTGCCAGCAGCTTAGAACCGGTTTCAGGAAACACCATATATTTT. This rearrangement joins TRBV11-1 to TRBJ1-3; D gene uncertain. Germline lookup yields CDR1 SGHAT and CDR2 FQDESV (reference sequence). Trimming stripped 1 base from V and 4 bases from J, with 11 bases between. This CDR3 region has 15 residues.

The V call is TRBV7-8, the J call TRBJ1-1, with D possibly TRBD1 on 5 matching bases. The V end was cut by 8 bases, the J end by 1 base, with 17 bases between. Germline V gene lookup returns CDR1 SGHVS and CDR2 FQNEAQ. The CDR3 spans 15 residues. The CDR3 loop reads CASLEGQGWNTEAFF. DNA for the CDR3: TGTGCCAGCCTGGAGGGGCAGGGATGGAACACTGAAGCTTTCTTT.

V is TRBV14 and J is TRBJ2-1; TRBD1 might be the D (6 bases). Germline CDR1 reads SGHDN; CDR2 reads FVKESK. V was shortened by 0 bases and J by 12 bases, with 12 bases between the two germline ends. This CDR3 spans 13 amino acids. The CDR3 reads CASSQEGGLTQFF. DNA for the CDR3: TGTGCCAGCAGCCAAGAAGGGGGTTTAACGCAGTTCTTC. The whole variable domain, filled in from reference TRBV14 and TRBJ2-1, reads EAGVTQFPSHSVIEKGQTVTLRCDPISGHDNLYWYRRVMGKEIKFLLHFVKESKQDESGMPNNRFLAERTGGTYSTLKVQPAELEDSGVYFCASSQEGGLTQFFGPGTRLTVL.

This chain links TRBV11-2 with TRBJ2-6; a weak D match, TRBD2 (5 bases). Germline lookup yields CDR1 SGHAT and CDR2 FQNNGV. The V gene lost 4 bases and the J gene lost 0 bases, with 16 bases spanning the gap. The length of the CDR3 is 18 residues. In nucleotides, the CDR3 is TGTGCCAGCAGCTCCCTTCTGCGGGTACGCTCTGGGGCCAACGTCCTGACTTTC. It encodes CASSSLLRVRSGANVLTF.

CDR3 protein: CASSLGQHNEQFF. CDR3 bases: TGTGCCAGCAGCTTGGGACAACACAATGAGCAGTTCTTC. This rearrangement joins TRBV11-3 to TRBJ2-1; perhaps TRBD1 as D (6 bases). V gave up 3 bases and J gave up 5 bases, with 8 bases separating them. This CDR3 has 13 amino acids. Germline V lookup: CDR1 SGHNT, CDR2 YENEEA.

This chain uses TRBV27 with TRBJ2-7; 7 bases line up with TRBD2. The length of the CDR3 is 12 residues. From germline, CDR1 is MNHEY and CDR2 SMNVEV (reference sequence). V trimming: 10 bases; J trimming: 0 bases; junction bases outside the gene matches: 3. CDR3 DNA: TGTGCCACCGGGACTAACTCCTACGAGCAGTACTTC. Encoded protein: CATGTNSYEQYF.

CDR3 sequence (DNA): TGTGCCAGCACCGGACAGGGGAAGGGCTACACCTTC. Translation gives CASTGQGKGYTF. The V gene is TRBV6-6, the J gene TRBJ1-2; 9 bases fit TRBD1. The CDR3 sequence is 12 residues long. Germline CDR1 and CDR2: MNHNY and SVGAGI (reference sequence). V shed 7 bases, J shed 8 bases, and the junction held 5 bases outside the gene matches.

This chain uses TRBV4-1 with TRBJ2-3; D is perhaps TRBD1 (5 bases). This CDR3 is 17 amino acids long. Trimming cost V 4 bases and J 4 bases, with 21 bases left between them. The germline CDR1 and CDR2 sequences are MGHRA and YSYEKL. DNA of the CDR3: TGCGCCAGCAGCCCTGGGGAACAGGAGTATTTCGCAGATACGCAGTATTTT. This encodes CASSPGEQEYFADTQYF.

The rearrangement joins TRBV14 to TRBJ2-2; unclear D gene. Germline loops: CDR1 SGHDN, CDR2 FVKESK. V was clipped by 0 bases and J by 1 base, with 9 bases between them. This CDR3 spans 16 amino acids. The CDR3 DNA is TGTGCCAGCAGCCAAGATTTTCAGTTGAACACCGGGGAGCTGTTTTTT. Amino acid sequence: CASSQDFQLNTGELFF.

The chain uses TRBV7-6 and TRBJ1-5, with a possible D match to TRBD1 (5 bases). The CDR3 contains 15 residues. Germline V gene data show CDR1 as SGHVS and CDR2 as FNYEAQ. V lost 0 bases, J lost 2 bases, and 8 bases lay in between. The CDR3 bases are TGTGCCAGCAGCTTAGCGGGGGGGGGCAATCAGCCCCAGCATTTT. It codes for CASSLAGGGNQPQHF. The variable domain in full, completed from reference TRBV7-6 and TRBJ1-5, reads GAGVSQSPRYKVTKRGQDVALRCDPISGHVSLYWYRQALGQGPEFLTYFNYEAQQDKSGLPNDRFSAERPEGSISTLTIQRTEQRDSAMYRCASSLAGGGNQPQHFGDGTRLSIL.

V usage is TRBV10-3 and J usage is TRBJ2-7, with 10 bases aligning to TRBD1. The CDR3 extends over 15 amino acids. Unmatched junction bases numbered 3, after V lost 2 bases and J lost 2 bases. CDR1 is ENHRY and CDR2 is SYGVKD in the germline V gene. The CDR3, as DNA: TGTGCCATCAGTGAGCACGACAGGGGGCCCTACGAGCAGTACTTC. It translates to CAISEHDRGPYEQYF.

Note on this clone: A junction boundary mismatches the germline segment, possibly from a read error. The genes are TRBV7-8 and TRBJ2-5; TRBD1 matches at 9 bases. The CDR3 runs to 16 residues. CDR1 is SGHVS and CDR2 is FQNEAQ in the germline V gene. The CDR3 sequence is CASTLPDRGWEETQYF. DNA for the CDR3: TGTGCCAGCACCTTACCCGACAGGGGGTGGGAGGAGACCCAGTACTTC.

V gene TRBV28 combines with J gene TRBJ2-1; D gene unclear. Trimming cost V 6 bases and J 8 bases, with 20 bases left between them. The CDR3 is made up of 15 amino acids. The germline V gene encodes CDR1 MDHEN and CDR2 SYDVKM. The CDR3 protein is CASSSPLLRSHEQFF. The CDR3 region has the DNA TGTGCCAGCAGCTCCCCCCTCTTGAGGTCCCATGAGCAGTTCTTC.